One TCR beta chain is described in this entry. This sample is drawn from a study of shared T cell receptors in the human thymus. V lost 6 bases to trimming and J lost 2 bases; unmatched junction nucleotides: 11. CDR1 is MNHEY, CDR2 SMNVEV, per germline (reference sequence). The CDR3 contains 16 residues. Assay used: immunoSEQ multiplex PCR; TCRdb lists only in-frame clones, some missing. This sample carries some 660,000 clones, 80% to 90% of them seen once, and the ten largest clones take approximately 0.0097%. Another study also made use of these data, one on human thymus T cells.

The chain combines TRBV27 with TRBJ2-7; 9 bases are a match to TRBD1. Sequencing input: thymocytes. This receptor was obtained from a boy under three years old with a congenital heart defect. The CDR3 sequence: CASSQHGTGSAYEQYF. The CDR3 DNA reads TGTGCCAGCAGCCAGCATGGGACAGGGTCGGCCTACGAGCAGTACTTC.